This T cell receptor beta chain appears in the sequencing data of a study of B cell selection in AIRE deficiency (dated by TCRdb to 2018 to 2020). Context from the whole study: A comparison of TCRbeta repertoires of sorted blood CD4+ conventional T cells and regulatory T cells was made between AIRE-deficient patients and healthy controls. The TCR-sequenced cohort comprised roughly 5 AIRE-deficient APECED patients and roughly 5 healthy control donors.

For this clone: It has no known antigen specificity. Base qualities are not at hand, and no much larger clone is one base apart.

The study at large found these results: Around a third of the Treg TCRbeta sequences shared among healthy donors were found in patient Tconv cells, which suggests that Treg-biased clones were diverted into the Tconv compartment. Only TCRbeta chains were sequenced, and about 40% of the Treg sequences shared among healthy donors were also detected in healthy Tconv cells, possibly owing to differing TCRalpha chains. In AIRE-deficient patients, Tconv and Treg cells had TCRBV gene usage, CDR3 length and TCR diversity comparable to those in healthy donors. Shorter CDR3s were found in shared Treg sequences, reflecting a bias toward rearrangements containing few non-templated nucleotide insertions. Among 3,500 to 4,500 shared Treg TCRbeta sequences, 31.6% were shared exclusively among healthy donors and approximately 10% exclusively among patients, which suggests that Treg selection is less efficient in the absence of AIRE.

Conventional CD4 T cells were sorted as cells that were CD4+CD127+. Control samples were obtained from healthy donors who were not related to the patients. Sorting of Tconv and Treg cells intended for TCRbeta sequencing was performed on a FACSAria flow cytometer. The sorted cells were collected in 5-ml round-bottom polystyrene tubes, and the dry cell pellets were frozen at -80 degrees C prior to sequencing. The immunoSEQ platform was used to sequence the TCRbeta chains. Per the original workflow: When conventional T cell repertoires were pooled, some 120,000 distinct in-frame TCRbeta sequences were obtained from patients and some 130,000 from healthy donors. Treg TCRbeta sequences found in two or more individuals were defined as public, and these public Treg TCRbeta sequences were then searched for in Tconv repertoires. To test for differences between groups, Mann-Whitney U tests with Bonferroni-Dunn correction were run in GraphPad Prism 7.03. TCRdb stores this immuneACCESS table with in-frame sequences only. Part of the clones is absent; in the studies checked, under half of the shortfall reflects unresolved V genes, and no reason is known for the rest. Clonal size and the V and J genes are those of that table, whereas D and trimming came from the DNA. The sample table lists fewer than 25,000 clones, approximately 96% of them with a count of one. Less than 0.2% of the sample belongs to the ten largest clones.

V loses 3 bases of germline sequence and J loses 5 bases, and the interval between the two ends is 7 bases. Taken from cysteine to phenylalanine, the CDR3 has 12 residues. Just CDR3 DNA is preserved here, 36 bases in frame from base 1. As encoded in the germline V gene, CDR1 is SNHLY while CDR2 is FYNNEI. The sequenced sample consisted of CD4+CD127+ conventional T cells sorted from PBMCs. The rearranged chain carries TRBV2 and TRBJ2-5, with the D gene call left open. The sequence derives from a human donor in good health. The CDR3 corresponds to CASSDLSETQYF. The DNA reads TGTGCCAGCAGTGACTTGAGCGAGACCCAGTACTTC.